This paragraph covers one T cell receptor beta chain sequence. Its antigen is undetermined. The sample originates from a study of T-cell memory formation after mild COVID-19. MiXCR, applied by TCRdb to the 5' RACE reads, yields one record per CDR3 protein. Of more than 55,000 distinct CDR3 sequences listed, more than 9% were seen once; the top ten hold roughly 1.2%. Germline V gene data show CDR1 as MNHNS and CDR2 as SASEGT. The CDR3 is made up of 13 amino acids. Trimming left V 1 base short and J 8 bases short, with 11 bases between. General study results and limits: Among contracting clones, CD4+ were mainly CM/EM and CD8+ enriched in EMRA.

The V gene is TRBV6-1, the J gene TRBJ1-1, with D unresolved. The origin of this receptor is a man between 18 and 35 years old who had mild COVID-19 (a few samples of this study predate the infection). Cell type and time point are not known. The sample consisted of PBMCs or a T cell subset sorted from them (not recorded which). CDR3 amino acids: CASSEGRGLEAFF. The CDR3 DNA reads TGTGCCAGCAGTGAAGGTCGGGGTCTAGAAGCTTTCTTT.